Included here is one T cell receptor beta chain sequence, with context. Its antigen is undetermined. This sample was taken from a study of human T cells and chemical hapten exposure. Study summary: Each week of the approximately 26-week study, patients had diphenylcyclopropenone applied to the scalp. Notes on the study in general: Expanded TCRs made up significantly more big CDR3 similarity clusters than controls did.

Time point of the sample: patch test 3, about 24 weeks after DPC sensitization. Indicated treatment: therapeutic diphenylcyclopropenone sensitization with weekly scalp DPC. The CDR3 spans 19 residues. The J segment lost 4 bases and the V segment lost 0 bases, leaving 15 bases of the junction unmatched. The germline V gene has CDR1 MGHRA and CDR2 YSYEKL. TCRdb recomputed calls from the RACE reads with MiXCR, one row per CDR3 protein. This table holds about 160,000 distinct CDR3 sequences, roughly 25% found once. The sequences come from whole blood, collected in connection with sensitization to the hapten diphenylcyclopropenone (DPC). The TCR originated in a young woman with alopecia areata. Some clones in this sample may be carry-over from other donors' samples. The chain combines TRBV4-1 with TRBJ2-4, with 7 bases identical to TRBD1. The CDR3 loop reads CASSQEGYGGQAAKNIQYF. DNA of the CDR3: TGCGCCAGCAGCCAAGAAGGGTATGGCGGACAGGCCGCGAAAAACATTCAGTACTTC.